This T cell receptor (beta chain) originates from a study of prognosis after radiotherapy for stage I lung cancer. About the study: Stage I non-small cell lung cancer patients were enrolled in Nanjing, China. This enrollment took place between 2018 and early 2019.

The CDR3 has 14 residues. J was trimmed by 5 bases and V by 8 bases; bases with no gene match: 7. CDR1 MNHEY and CDR2 SVGEGT come from the germline V gene. From genomic DNA, two-round multiplex PCR was used to amplify TCR beta CDR3. During first-round PCR, primers specific to each TRBV and TRBJ gene were used. Each CDR3 protein is one row after TCRdb ran MiXCR on the multiplex PCR reads. This table has fewer than 35,000 distinct CDR3 sequences, 40% to 60% appearing once. This TCR was sampled from a donor older than 45 with non-small cell lung cancer. Sequences were derived from PBMCs, sampled before or after stereotactic body radiation therapy (not recorded which). The chain links TRBV6-2 or TRBV6-3 to TRBJ2-2; 8 bases map to TRBD2. As DNA, the CDR3 is TGTGCCAGCCGGGGGGGATGCGTTACCGGGGAGCTGTTTTTT. This codes for CASRGGCVTGELFF.